This T cell receptor (beta chain) was observed in a study of beta chain features in type 1 diabetes. Study-wide results and caveats: The question left open here concerned HLA type influencing TCRB rearrangement. Shorter templates may be favored by PCR, equally so in patients and controls.

Via CD45RO/CCR7/CD25/CD127/CD95/CD27, cells of the CD4+ naive, central memory, regulatory and stem cell-like memory subsets were sorted. TCRB transcripts that were expressed got sequenced, as all of the isolated RNA had been reverse transcribed. Naive, central memory and regulatory T cell samples produced a mean of approximately 4 million reads. Libraries were prepared by immunoSEQ multiplex PCR; TCRdb keeps only in-frame clonotypes and omits some of them. The data contain over 150,000 clones, 7.5% to 10% of them singletons. About this clone itself: Its antigen remains unidentified.

Germline V lookup: CDR1 SGDLS, CDR2 YYNGEE. Trimming shortened V by 1 base and J by 3 bases, and 10 bases separated the two germline ends. The CDR3 extends over 14 amino acids. The chain combines TRBV9 with TRBJ1-1; D might be TRBD1 (6 bases). This receptor was obtained from a man between 18 and 35 years old in good health. Source material: central memory CD4+ T cells from blood. CDR3 protein: CASSVLYRDTEAFF. The CDR3 nucleotides are TGTGCCAGCAGCGTATTGTACAGGGACACTGAAGCTTTCTTT.